Below, 11 T cell receptor beta chains from the same sample are listed, as sequenced in a study of pediatric ulcerative colitis. Sequencing used immunoSEQ multiplex PCR; TCRdb keeps in-frame clones, though not all of them. Among approximately 32,000 clones, 82% were seen once, and the ten largest hold approximately 4.3%. Specimen: blood. The receptors were gathered from a boy between 10 and 17 years old with severe ulcerative colitis.

The chain joins TRBV7-2 to TRBJ1-1; TRBD1 might be the D (5 bases). V lost 7 bases to trimming and J lost 2 bases, with 14 bases between them. The CDR3 length is 14 residues. CDR1 is SGHTA, CDR2 FQGNSA, per germline. CDR3 coding DNA: TGTGCCAGCAAAAGCGGCAGGGCTAACACTGAAGCTTTCTTT. Its translation is CASKSGRANTEAFF.

The V call is TRBV4-1, the J call TRBJ2-1, with TRBD2 identical over 11 bases. The V and J ends lost 3 bases and 7 bases, in that order; junction bases with no gene match: 5. The CDR3 sequence is 15 residues long. Germline V gene data show CDR1 as MGHRA and CDR2 as YSYEKL. The CDR3 coding sequence is TGCGCCAGCAGCCATTTAGCGGGGGGGCTGAATGAGCAGTTCTTC. This gives the protein CASSHLAGGLNEQFF.

The V call is TRBV6-5, the J call TRBJ1-5, with a tentative D call TRBD1 (5 bases). CDR3 length equals 15 residues. Looked up from germline, CDR1 is MNHEY and CDR2 is SVGAGI. This CDR3 is CAPCASPGQNQPQHF. The DNA for the CDR3 is TGTGCTCCCTGTGCCAGCCCAGGGCAAAATCAGCCCCAGCATTTT.

The J gene is TRBJ1-1, the V gene TRBV25-1, with TRBD1 as a possible D gene (6 bases). The CDR3 has 13 residues. The V end was cut by 7 bases, the J end by 4 bases, with 13 bases between. Germline V CDR1 and CDR2: MGHDK, SYGVNS. CDR3 nucleotide sequence: TGTGCCAGCACCGGGGGGCAGGGCACTGAAGCTTTCTTT. It encodes CASTGGQGTEAFF.

This chain connects TRBV4-3 to TRBJ2-3; D not certain. This CDR3 has 13 amino acids. V was pared by 1 base and J by 4 bases, with 6 bases between. Germline V gene lookup returns CDR1 LGHNA and CDR2 YSLEER. In DNA form, the CDR3 reads TGCGCCAGCAGCCAAGTAAGAGCAGATACGCAGTATTTT. Protein product: CASSQVRADTQYF.

V is TRBV4-1 and J is TRBJ1-1; D ambiguous. This CDR3 is 14 amino acids long. In germline, CDR1 is MGHRA, CDR2 YSYEKL. The ends were cut back, 6 bases at V and 6 bases at J, with 17 bases in the middle. CDR3 DNA: TGCGCCAGCAGTCCTCTCCCCCTAGGTTCTGAAGCTTTCTTT. It specifies CASSPLPLGSEAFF.

The chain carries TRBV6-1 and TRBJ2-3; perhaps TRBD2 as D (6 bases). The CDR3 has 17 residues. The V and J ends lost 2 bases and 3 bases respectively, with 18 bases between them. Germline CDR1 reads MNHNS; CDR2 reads SASEGT. The DNA for the CDR3 is TGTGCCAGCAGTGAATTTGGGAGGTACCGGGGGACAGATACGCAGTATTTT. Amino acid sequence: CASSEFGRYRGTDTQYF.

This rearrangement joins TRBV5-1 to TRBJ2-3; 10 nucleotides line up with TRBD2. The germline V gene has CDR1 SGHRS and CDR2 YFSETQ. This CDR3 is 16 amino acids long. V dropped 0 bases and J dropped 2; count of bases not matched to a gene: 3. CDR3 sequence: CASSLELAGPTDTQYF. In DNA form, the CDR3 reads TGCGCCAGCAGCTTGGAACTAGCGGGGCCCACAGATACGCAGTATTTT.

This clone was picked up a small number of times. The CDR3 sequence: CASSADTGTGTYEQYF. The CDR3 DNA reads as TGTGCCAGCAGCGCGGACACCGGGACAGGAACGTACGAGCAGTACTTC. V usage is TRBV9 and J usage is TRBJ2-7, with 8 bases that match TRBD1. The CDR3 sequence is 16 residues long. The germline CDR1 and CDR2 sequences are SGDLS and YYNGEE. The V segment lost 3 bases and the J segment 4 bases; nucleotides outside the gene matches: 12.

V and J are TRBV2 and TRBJ1-2, with 8 positions matching TRBD1. V shed 0 bases, J shed 0 bases, and the junction held 6 bases outside the gene matches. The CDR3 sequence is 17 residues long. Germline CDR1 reads SNHLY; CDR2 reads FYNNEI. Here the CDR3 reads CASSEAGGTGANYGYTF. CDR3 DNA sequence: TGTGCCAGCAGTGAAGCTGGGGGGACAGGCGCTAACTATGGCTACACCTTC.

The J gene is TRBJ2-7, the V gene TRBV18; D possibly corresponds to TRBD1 (6 bases). With 0 bases removed from V and 2 bases from J, the gap between germline ends came to 14 bases. Germline V gives CDR1 KGHSH, CDR2 LQKENI. The CDR3 contains 16 residues. CDR3 in DNA: TGTGCCAGCTCACCACCCACAGGGACAAAAACCTACGAGCAGTACTTC. It encodes CASSPPTGTKTYEQYF.